This T cell receptor beta chain was captured by sequencing in a study of long-term antiretroviral therapy in people with HIV. HIV-positive participants were all treated in the United States. Study results and caveats: Clones with expansion before ART led the repertoire at all time points.

Germline V CDR1 and CDR2: SNHLY, FYNNEI. This CDR3 has 10 amino acids. V was trimmed by 7 bases and J by 2 bases, leaving 2 bases between them. Researchers ran immunoSEQ v3.0 at survey level. Sequencing used immunoSEQ multiplex PCR; TCRdb keeps in-frame clones, though not all of them. The sample records more than 20,000 clones, approximately 82% being singletons. As concerns this clone: Its antigen remains unknown.

The source was unsorted PBMCs, collected 3 years after starting antiretroviral therapy. The V and J genes are TRBV2 and TRBJ1-1; D gene uncertain. The origin of this receptor is a man between 18 and 29 years old with HIV. CDR3 protein: CASINTEAFF. CDR3 DNA sequence: TGTGCCAGCATAAACACTGAAGCTTTCTTT.